This T cell receptor (beta chain) originates from a study of vaccination effects on CD4 cells after COVID-19. For the study at large: Pools of viral peptides were used by the ViraFEST assay to expand antigen-specific CD4+ T cells ahead of sequencing.

V lost 7 bases to trimming and J lost 5 bases, with 14 bases between them. The germline gives CDR1 MDHEN, CDR2 SYDVKM. The CDR3 runs 13 residues. Overall study results and limits: The study had few convalescent patients and no early post-infection timepoints.

A word on this clone: What it binds is not known.

Data came from immunoSEQ multiplex PCR; TCRdb stores just in-frame clones and leaves some out. Among under 60,000 clones listed, 65% to 80% were seen once. Isolating CD4+ T cells followed 9 to 10 days of culture. A half-volume exchange with IL-2 medium occurred on days 3 and 7. The V and J genes are TRBV28 and TRBJ2-5, with TRBD2 as a possible D gene (6 bases). The origin of this receptor is a human donor who received a COVID-19 vaccine. Source: CD4+ T cells from PBMCs cultured without peptide, taken before COVID-19 vaccination. The CDR3 DNA sequence: TGTGCCAGCAAGGTTCGGGGGTGGGAGACCCAGTACTTC. It codes for CASKVRGWETQYF.